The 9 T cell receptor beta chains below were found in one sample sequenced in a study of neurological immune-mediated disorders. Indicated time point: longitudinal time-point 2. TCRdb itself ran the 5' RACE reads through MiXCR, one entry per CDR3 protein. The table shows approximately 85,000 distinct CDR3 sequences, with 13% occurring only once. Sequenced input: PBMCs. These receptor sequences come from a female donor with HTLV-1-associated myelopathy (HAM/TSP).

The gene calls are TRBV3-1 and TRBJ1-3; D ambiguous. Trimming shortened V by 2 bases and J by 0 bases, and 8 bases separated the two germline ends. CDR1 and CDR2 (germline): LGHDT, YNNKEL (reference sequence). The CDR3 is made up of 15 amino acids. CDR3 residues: CASSQRSSSGNTIYF. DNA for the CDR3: TGTGCCAGCAGCCAACGATCGAGCTCTGGAAACACCATATATTTT. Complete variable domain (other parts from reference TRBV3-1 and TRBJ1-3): DTAVSQTPKYLVTQMGNDKSIKCEQNLGHDTMYWYKQDSKKFLKIMFSYNNKELIINETVPNRFSPKSPDKAHLNLHINSLELGDSAVYFCASSQRSSSGNTIYFGEGSWLTVV.

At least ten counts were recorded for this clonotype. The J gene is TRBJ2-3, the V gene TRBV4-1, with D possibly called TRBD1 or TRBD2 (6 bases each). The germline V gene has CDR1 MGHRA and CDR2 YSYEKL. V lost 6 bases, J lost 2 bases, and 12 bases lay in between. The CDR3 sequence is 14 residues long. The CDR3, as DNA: TGCGCCAGCAGACAGGGAGGCAACACAGATACGCAGTATTTT. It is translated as CASRQGGNTDTQYF.

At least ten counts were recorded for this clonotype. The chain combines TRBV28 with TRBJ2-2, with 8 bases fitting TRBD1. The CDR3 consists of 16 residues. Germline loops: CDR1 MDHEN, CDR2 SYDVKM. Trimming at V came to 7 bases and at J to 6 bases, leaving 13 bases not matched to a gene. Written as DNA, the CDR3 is TGTGCCAGCACCGGCGCCGGGACAGGTTACCCCGGGGAGCTGTTTTTT. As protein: CASTGAGTGYPGELFF.

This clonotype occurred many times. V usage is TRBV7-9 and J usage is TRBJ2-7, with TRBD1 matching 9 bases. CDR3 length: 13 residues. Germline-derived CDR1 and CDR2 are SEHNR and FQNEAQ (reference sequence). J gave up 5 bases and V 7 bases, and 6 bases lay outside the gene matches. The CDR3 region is CASIADRGNEQYF. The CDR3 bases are TGTGCCAGCATCGCGGACAGGGGCAACGAGCAGTACTTC.

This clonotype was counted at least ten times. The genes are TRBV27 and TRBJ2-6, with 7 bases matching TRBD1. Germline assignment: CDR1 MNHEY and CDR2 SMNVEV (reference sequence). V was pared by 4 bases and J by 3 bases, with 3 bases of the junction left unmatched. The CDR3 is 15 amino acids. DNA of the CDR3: TGTGCCAGCAGTTCGACAGGGATTGGGGCCAACGTCCTGACTTTC. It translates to CASSSTGIGANVLTF. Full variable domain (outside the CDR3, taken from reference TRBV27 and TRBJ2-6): EAQVTQNPRYLITVTGKKLTVTCSQNMNHEYMSWYRQDPGLGLRQIYYSMNVEVTDKGDVPEGYKVSRKEKRNFPLILESPSPNQTSLYFCASSSTGIGANVLTFGAGSRLTVL.

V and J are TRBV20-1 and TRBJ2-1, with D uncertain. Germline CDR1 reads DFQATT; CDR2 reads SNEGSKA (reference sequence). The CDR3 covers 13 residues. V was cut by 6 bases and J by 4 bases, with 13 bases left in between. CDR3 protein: CSATPPPYNEQFF. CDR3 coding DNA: TGCAGTGCGACCCCGCCCCCGTACAATGAGCAGTTCTTC.

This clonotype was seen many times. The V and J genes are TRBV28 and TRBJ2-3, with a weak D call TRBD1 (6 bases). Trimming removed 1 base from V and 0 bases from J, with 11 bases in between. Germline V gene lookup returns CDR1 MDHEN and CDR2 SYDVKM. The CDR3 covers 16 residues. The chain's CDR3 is CASSLYRTDSTDTQYF. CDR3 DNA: TGTGCCAGCAGTTTATATCGGACAGATAGCACAGATACGCAGTATTTT.

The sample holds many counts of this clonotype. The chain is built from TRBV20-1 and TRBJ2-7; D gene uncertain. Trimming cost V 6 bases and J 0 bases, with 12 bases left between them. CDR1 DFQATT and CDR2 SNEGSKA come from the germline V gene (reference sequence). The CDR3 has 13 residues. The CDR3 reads CSAPAVTSYEQYF. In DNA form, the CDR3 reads TGCAGTGCCCCGGCGGTTACCTCCTACGAGCAGTACTTC.

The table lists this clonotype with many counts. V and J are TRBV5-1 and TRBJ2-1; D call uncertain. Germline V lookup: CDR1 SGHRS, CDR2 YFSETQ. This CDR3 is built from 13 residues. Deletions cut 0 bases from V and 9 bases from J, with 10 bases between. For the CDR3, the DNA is TGCGCCAGCAGCTTGGGGGCTAACCGTGAGCAGTTCTTC. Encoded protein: CASSLGANREQFF.